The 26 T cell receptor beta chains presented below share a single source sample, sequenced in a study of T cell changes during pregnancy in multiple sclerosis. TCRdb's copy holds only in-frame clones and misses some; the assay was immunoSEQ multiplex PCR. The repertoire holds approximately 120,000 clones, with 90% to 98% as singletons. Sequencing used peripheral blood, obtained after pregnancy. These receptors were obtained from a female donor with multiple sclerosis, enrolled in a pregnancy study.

CDR3 DNA: TGTGCCAGCAGAACGGGGGGGGCGCCAGCCAGCGGCTACACCTTC. Translating it yields CASRTGGAPASGYTF. The chain recombines TRBV28 with TRBJ1-2; TRBD1 might be the D (6 bases). CDR1 and CDR2 (germline): MDHEN, SYDVKM. Trimming pared 6 bases from V and 8 bases from J, leaving 22 bases between. This CDR3 is 15 amino acids long.

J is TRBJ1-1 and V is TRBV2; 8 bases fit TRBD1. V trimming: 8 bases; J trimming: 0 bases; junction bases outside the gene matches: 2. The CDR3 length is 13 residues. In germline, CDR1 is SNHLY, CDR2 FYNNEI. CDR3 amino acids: CASWGQVNTEAFF. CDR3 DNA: TGTGCCAGCTGGGGACAGGTGAACACTGAAGCTTTCTTT.

Here the CDR3 reads CASSVTGLSNQPQHF. The CDR3 bases are TGTGCCAGCAGCGTGACAGGGTTAAGCAATCAGCCCCAGCATTTT. V usage is TRBV9 and J usage is TRBJ1-5; 7 bases are a match to TRBD1. This CDR3 is 15 amino acids long. The V segment lost 2 bases and the J segment 1 base; nucleotides outside the gene matches: 3. The germline V gene has CDR1 SGDLS and CDR2 YYNGEE.

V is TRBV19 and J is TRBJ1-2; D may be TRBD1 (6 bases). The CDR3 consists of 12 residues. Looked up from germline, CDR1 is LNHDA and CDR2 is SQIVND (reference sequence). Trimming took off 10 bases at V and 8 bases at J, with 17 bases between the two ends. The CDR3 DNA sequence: TGTGCCACCACCGAAGGGGGACGGGGCTACACCTTC. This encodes CATTEGGRGYTF.

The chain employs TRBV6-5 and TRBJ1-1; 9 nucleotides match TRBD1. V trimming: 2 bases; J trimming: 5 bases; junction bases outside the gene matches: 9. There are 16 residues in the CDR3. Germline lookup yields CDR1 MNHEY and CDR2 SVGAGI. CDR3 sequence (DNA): TGTGCCAGCAGTTACGGGACAGGGAAGCTTTTGACTGAAGCTTTCTTT. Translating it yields CASSYGTGKLLTEAFF.

The CDR3 DNA follows: TGTGCCAGCAGTGCCCGCGGACAGGGGTACGAGCAGTACTTC. This sequence encodes CASSARGQGYEQYF. This chain connects TRBV6-1 to TRBJ2-7; TRBD1 matches at 9 bases. Germline V lookup: CDR1 MNHNS, CDR2 SASEGT. Losses at the gene ends were 4 bases for V and 4 bases for J; bases not matched to a gene: 5. The CDR3 runs 14 residues.

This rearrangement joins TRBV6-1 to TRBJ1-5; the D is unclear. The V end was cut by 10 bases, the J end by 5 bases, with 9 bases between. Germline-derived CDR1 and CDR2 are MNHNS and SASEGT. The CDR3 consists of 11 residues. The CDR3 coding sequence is TGTGCCACCGATCGGGATCAGCCCCAGCATTTT. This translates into CATDRDQPQHF.

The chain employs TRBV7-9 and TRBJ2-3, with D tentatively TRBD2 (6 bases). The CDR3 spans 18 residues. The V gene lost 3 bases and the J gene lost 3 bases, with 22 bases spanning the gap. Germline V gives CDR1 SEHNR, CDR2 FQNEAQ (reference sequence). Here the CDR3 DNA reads TGTGCCAGCAGCTTCTCCCTCGAGGTGGGCCGGGAGACAGATACGCAGTATTTT. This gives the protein CASSFSLEVGRETDTQYF. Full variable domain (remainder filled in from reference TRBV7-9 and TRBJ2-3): DTGVSQNPRHKITKRGQNVTFRCDPISEHNRLYWYRQTLGQGPEFLTYFQNEAQLEKSRLLSDRFSAERPKGSFSTLEIQRTEQGDSAMYLCASSFSLEVGRETDTQYFGPGTRLTVL.

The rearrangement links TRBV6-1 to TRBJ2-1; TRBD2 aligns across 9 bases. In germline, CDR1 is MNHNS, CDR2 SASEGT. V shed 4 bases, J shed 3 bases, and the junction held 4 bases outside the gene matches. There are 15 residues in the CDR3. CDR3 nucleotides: TGTGCCAGCAGTGGACTAGCGGCTAGCTACAATGAGCAGTTCTTC. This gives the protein CASSGLAASYNEQFF.

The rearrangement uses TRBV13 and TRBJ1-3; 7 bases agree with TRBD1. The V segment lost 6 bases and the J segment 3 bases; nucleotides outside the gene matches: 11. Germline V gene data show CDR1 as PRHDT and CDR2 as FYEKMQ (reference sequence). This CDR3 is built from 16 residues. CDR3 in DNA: TGTGCCAGCAGTCCACAGGGGACCATAAATGGAAACACCATATATTTT. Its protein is CASSPQGTINGNTIYF.

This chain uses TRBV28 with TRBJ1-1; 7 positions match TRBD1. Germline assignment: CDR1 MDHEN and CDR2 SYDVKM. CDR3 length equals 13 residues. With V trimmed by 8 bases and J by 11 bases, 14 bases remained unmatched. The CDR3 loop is CASQGPRQGGAFF. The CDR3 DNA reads TGTGCCAGCCAGGGTCCCCGACAGGGTGGGGCTTTCTTT.

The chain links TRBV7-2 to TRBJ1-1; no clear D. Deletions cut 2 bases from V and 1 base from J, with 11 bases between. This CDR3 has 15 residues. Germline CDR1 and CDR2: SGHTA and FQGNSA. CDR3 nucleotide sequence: TGTGCCAGCAGCTTAACTATTTCCGGGAACACTGAAGCTTTCTTT. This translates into CASSLTISGNTEAFF.

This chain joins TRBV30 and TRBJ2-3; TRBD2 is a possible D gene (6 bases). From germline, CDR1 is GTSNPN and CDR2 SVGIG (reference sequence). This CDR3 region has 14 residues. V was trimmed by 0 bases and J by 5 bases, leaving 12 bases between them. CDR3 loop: CAWSVTLAVDTQYF. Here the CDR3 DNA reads TGTGCCTGGAGTGTAACACTAGCCGTAGATACGCAGTATTTT.

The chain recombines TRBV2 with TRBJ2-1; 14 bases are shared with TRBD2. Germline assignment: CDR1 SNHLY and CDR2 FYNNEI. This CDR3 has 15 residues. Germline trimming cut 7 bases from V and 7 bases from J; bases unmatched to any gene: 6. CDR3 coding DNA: TGTGCCAGCACCGGACTAGCGGGAGGTTGGAATGAGCAGTTCTTC. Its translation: CASTGLAGGWNEQFF.

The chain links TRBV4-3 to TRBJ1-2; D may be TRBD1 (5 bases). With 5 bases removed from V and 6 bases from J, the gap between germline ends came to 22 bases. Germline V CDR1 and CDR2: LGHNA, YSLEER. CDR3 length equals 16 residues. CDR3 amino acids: CASSEHRGGEGDGYTF. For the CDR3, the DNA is TGCGCCAGCAGCGAACACCGGGGGGGTGAAGGGGATGGCTACACCTTC.

The CDR3 reads CASSPRTSGPTDTQYF. CDR3 DNA sequence: TGCGCCAGCAGCCCAAGGACTAGCGGCCCGACAGATACGCAGTATTTT. The chain has TRBV5-1 and TRBJ2-3; 10 bases are a match to TRBD2. The CDR3 is made up of 16 amino acids. Germline-derived CDR1 and CDR2 are SGHRS and YFSETQ. The junction had 8 bases not matched to a gene; V was cut back by 4 bases and J by 3 bases. The full variable domain, completed using reference TRBV5-1 and TRBJ2-3, is KAGVTQTPRYLIKTRGQQVTLSCSPISGHRSVSWYQQTPGQGLQFLFEYFSETQRNKGNFPGRFSGRQFSNSRSEMNVSTLELGDSALYLCASSPRTSGPTDTQYFGPGTRLTVL.

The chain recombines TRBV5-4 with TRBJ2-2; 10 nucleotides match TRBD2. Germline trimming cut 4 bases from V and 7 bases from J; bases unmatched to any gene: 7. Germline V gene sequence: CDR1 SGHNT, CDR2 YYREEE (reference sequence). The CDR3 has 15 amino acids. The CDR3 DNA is TGTGCCAGCAGCGGGAGCGGGAGGGTTCACGGGGAGCTGTTTTTT. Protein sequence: CASSGSGRVHGELFF.

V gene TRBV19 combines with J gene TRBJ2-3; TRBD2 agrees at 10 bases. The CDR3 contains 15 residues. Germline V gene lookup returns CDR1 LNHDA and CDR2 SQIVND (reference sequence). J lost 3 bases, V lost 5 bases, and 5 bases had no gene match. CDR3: CASSLAGAGTDTQYF. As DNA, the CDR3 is TGTGCCAGTAGTCTAGCGGGAGCAGGGACAGATACGCAGTATTTT.

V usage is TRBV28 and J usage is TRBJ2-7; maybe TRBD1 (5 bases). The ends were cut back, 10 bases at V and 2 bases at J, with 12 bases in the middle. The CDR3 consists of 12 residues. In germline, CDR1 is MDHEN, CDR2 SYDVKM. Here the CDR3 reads CATLQVPYEQYF. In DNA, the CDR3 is TGTGCCACACTACAGGTCCCCTACGAGCAGTACTTC.

The CDR3 loop reads CASSPNTGELFF. The CDR3 DNA follows: TGTGCCAGCAGCCCTAACACCGGGGAGCTGTTTTTT. The chain has TRBV25-1 and TRBJ2-2; D is uncertain. Germline lookup yields CDR1 MGHDK and CDR2 SYGVNS. Trimming left V 6 bases short and J 2 bases short, with 4 bases between. CDR3 size: 12 residues.

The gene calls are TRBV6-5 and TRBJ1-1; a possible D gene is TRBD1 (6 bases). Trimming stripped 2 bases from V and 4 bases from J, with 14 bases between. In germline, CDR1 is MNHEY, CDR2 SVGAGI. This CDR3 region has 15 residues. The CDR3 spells CASSYGAGVGTEAFF. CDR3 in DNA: TGTGCCAGCAGTTACGGAGCAGGGGTAGGCACTGAAGCTTTCTTT.

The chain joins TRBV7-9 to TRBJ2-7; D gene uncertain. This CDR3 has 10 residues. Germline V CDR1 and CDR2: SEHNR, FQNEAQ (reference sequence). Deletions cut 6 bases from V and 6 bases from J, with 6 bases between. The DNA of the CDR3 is TGTGCCAGCAGGGTGAGCGAGCAGTACTTC. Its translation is CASRVSEQYF.

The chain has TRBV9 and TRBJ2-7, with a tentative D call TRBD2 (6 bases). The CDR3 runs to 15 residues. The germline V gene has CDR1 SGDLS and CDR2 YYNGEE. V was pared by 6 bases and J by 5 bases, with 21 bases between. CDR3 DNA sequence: TGTGCCAGCACCATAGGAGGAGGGTTAAACGACGAGCAGTACTTC. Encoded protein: CASTIGGGLNDEQYF.

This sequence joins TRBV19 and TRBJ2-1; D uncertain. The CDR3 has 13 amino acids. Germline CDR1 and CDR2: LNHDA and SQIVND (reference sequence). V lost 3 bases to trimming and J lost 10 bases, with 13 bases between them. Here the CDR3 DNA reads TGTGCCAGTAGTATGAATCTGAGATTCGAGCAGTTCTTC. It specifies CASSMNLRFEQFF.

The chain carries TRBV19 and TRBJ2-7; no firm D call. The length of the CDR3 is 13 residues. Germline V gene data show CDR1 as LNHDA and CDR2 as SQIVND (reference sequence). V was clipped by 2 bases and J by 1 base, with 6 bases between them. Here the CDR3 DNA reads TGTGCCAGTAGTATACAGACATCCTACGAGCAGTACTTC. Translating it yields CASSIQTSYEQYF. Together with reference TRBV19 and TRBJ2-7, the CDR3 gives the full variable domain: DGGITQSPKYLFRKEGQNVTLSCEQNLNHDAMYWYRQDPGQGLRLIYYSQIVNDFQKGDIAEGYSVSREKKESFPLTVTSAQKNPTAFYLCASSIQTSYEQYFGPGTRLTVT.

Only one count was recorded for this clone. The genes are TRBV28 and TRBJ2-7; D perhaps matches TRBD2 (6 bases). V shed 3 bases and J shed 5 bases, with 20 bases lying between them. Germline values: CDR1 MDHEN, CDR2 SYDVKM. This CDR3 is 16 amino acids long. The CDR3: CASSFRRVGGLDEQYF. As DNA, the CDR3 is TGTGCCAGCAGTTTCAGGAGGGTTGGCGGGTTGGACGAGCAGTACTTC.